This section outlines one T cell receptor beta chain sequence together with its context. What it binds is not known. Germline CDR1 SEHNR, CDR2 FQNEAQ (reference sequence). This CDR3 has 13 amino acids. Trimming stripped 5 bases from V and 2 bases from J, with 10 bases between. This sample was included in a study of early T cells in non-severe SARS-CoV-2 infection. At the level of the study: With bulk RNA from unsorted whole blood as input, sequencing yielded unpaired chains. Study-level findings and limits: Anti-spike CD8 responses were favored in VDJdb matching, and private and CD4 specificities were missed.

A single record per CDR3 protein comes from TCRdb applying MiXCR to the 5' RACE reads. This table has 75,000 to 90,000 distinct CDR3 sequences, 9.5% to 15% appearing once. The clonotype was recovered from an adult who was a healthcare worker with PCR-confirmed SARS-CoV-2 infection or an uninfected control (not recorded which). This sequence joins TRBV7-9 and TRBJ2-7, with D possibly TRBD2 on 5 matching bases. The sample comprised whole blood. CDR3 residues: CASSRGLTYEQYF. The DNA of the CDR3 is TGTGCCAGCAGCCGAGGGTTAACCTACGAGCAGTACTTC.